The present T cell receptor (beta chain) was sequenced within a study of blood T cells in healthy people across ages. Study-wide results and caveats: Since the PBMCs were unsorted, naive and antigen-experienced cells could not be conclusively compared.

A word on this clonotype: The antigen remains unidentified.

The CDR3 has 12 residues. V shed 6 bases and J shed 11 bases, with 16 bases lying between them. The germline gives CDR1 MNHEY, CDR2 SVGEGT. PCR was performed a second time for 7 to 11 cycles using a sample-barcoded 5' primer and a J-beta primer mix. MiXCR, run by TCRdb on the 5' RACE reads, gives a single entry per CDR3 protein. The sample shows about 580,000 distinct CDR3 sequences, 40% to 50% of them seen only once. The sequence was collected from a man aged 80 or over in good health. V usage is TRBV6-2 or TRBV6-3 and J usage is TRBJ2-5, with D possibly being TRBD1 (6 bases). Sequencing was performed on blood. CDR3 amino acids: CASSRQGNEQYF. The CDR3 DNA sequence: TGTGCCAGCAGCCGTCAGGGGAATGAGCAGTACTTC.